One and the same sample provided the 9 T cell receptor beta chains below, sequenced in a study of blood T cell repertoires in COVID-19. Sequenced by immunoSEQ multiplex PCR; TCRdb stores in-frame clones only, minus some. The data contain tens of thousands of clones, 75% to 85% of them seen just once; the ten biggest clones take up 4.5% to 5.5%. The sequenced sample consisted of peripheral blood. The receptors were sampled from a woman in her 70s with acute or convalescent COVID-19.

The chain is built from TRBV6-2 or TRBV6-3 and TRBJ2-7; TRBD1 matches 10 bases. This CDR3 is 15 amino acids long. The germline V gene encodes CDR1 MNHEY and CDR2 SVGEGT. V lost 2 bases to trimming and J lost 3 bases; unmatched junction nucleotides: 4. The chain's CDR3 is CASSYEGTGDYEQYF. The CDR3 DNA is TGTGCCAGCAGTTACGAGGGGACAGGGGACTACGAGCAGTACTTC.

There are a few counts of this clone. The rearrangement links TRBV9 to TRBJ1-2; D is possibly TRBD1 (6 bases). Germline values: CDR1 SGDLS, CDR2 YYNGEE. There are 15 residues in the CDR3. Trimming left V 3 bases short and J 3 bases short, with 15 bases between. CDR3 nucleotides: TGTGCCAGCAGCGAAACAGGGAAGGGGGACTATGGCTACACCTTC. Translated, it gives CASSETGKGDYGYTF.

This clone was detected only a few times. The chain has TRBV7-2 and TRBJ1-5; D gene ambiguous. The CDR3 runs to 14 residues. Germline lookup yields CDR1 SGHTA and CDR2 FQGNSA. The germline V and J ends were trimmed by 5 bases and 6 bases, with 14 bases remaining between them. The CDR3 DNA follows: TGTGCCAGCAGCCCCTTGTTCAGTGGTCAGCCCCAGCATTTT. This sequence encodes CASSPLFSGQPQHF.

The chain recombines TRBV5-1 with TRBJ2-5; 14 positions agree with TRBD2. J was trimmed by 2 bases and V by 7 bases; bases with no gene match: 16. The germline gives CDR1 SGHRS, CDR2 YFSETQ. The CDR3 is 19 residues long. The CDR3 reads CASARQTSGGANTQETQYF. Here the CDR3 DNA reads TGCGCCAGCGCCCGCCAGACTAGCGGGGGGGCCAACACGCAAGAGACCCAGTACTTC.

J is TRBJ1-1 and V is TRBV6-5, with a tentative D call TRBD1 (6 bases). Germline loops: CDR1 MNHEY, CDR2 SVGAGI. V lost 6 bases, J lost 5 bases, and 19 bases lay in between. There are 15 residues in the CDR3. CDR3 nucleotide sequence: TGTGCCAGCAGACTCCGCCAGGGGTATGGGACTGAAGCTTTCTTT. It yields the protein CASRLRQGYGTEAFF.

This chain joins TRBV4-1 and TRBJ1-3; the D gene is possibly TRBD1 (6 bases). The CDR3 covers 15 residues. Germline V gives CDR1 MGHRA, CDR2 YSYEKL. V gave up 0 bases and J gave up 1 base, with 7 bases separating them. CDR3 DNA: TGCGCCAGCAGCCAAGACGGGACATCTGGAAACACCATATATTTT. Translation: CASSQDGTSGNTIYF.

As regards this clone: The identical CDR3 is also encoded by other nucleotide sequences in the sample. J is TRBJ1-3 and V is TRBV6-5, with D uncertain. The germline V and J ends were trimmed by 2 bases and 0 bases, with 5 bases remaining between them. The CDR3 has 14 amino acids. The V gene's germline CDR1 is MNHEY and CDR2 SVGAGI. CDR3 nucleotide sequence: TGTGCCAGCAGTTACGGCCGCTCTGGAAACACCATATATTTT. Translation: CASSYGRSGNTIYF.

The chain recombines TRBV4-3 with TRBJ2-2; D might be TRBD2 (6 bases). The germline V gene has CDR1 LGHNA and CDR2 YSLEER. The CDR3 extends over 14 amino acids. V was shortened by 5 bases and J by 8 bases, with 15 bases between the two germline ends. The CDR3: CASSRLGSLGELFF. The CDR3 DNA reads TGCGCCAGCAGCAGACTAGGGAGCCTTGGGGAGCTGTTTTTT.

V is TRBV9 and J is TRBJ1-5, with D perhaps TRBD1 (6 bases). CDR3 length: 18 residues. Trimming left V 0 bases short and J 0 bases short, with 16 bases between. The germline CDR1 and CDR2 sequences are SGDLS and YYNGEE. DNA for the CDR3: TGTGCCAGCAGCGTAGCTGTTTCCGGACAGTATAGCAATCAGCCCCAGCATTTT. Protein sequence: CASSVAVSGQYSNQPQHF.